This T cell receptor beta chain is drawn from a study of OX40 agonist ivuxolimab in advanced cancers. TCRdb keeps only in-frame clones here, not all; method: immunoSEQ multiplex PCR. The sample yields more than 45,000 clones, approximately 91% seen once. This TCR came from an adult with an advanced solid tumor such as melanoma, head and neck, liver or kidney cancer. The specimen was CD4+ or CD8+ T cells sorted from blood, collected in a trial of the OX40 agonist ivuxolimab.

The CDR3 region is CASSLVAGNNSPLHF. CDR3 nucleotides: TGTGCCAGCAGCTTAGTTGCGGGAAACAATTCACCCCTCCACTTT. The chain recombines TRBV7-9 with TRBJ1-6; the D is unclear. Germline V gene sequence: CDR1 SEHNR, CDR2 FQNEAQ (reference sequence). V was clipped by 1 base and J by 7 bases, with 11 bases between them. The CDR3 has 15 residues.